A single sample gave rise to the 18 T cell receptor beta chains below, sequenced in a study of CD4 and CD8 cells across lung adenocarcinoma regions. TCRdb reanalysed the PCR reads using MiXCR and keeps one entry per CDR3 protein. The data show about 7,500 distinct CDR3 sequences, 45% to 55% seen once. The sequencing input was CD8+ T cells from the center of a lung tumor. These receptors all come from a male donor with lung adenocarcinoma. The CD4 and CD8 labels of this study may be unreliable.

This clonotype was found many times. The chain carries TRBV6-1 and TRBJ2-1, with 11 bases lining up with TRBD2. The CDR3 loop spans 17 amino acids. Germline CDR1 and CDR2: MNHNS and SASEGT. V gave up 9 bases and J gave up 0 bases; unmatched junction bases: 10. The CDR3 reads CASKSGLADSSYNEQFF. In DNA form, the CDR3 reads TGTGCCAGTAAATCGGGACTAGCGGACAGCTCCTACAATGAGCAGTTCTTC.

This clonotype was detected once. The chain carries TRBV6-1 and TRBJ2-4; D is unresolved. V gave up 3 bases and J gave up 7 bases, with 10 bases separating them. The germline gives CDR1 MNHNS, CDR2 SASEGT. CDR3 size: 13 residues. The CDR3 sequence: CASSEFIGNIQYF. CDR3 coding DNA: TGTGCCAGCAGTGAGTTTATCGGGAACATTCAGTACTTC.

The chain has TRBV12-5 and TRBJ1-5, with 9 nucleotides matching TRBD1. There are 14 residues in the CDR3. The ends lost 5 bases at V and 6 bases at J; junction bases unmatched: 5. CDR1 and CDR2 from the germline V gene are LGHNT and FRNRAP. The CDR3 nucleotides read TGTGCTAGTGGTCATACAGGGGGCCTTCAGCCCCAGCATTTT. Translated: CASGHTGGLQPQHF.

This clonotype has a handful of counts. The chain uses TRBV10-2 and TRBJ2-2, with D perhaps matching TRBD1 or TRBD2 (6 bases each). V gave up 8 bases and J gave up 4 bases, with 14 bases separating them. This CDR3 contains 14 residues. Germline-derived CDR1 and CDR2 are WSHSY and SAAADI. DNA of the CDR3: TGCGCCAGCTGGGGGGCGGCTGGCACCGGGGAGCTGTTTTTT. Amino acids: CASWGAAGTGELFF.

This chain joins TRBV25-1 and TRBJ2-2; D may be TRBD2 (6 bases). V lost 4 bases and J 2 bases, leaving 11 bases between the germline ends. Germline CDR1 MGHDK, CDR2 SYGVNS. This CDR3 comprises 15 residues. The CDR3 DNA is TGTGCCAGCAGTGGCGGGGCCATCAACACCGGGGAGCTGTTTTTT. Translated: CASSGGAINTGELFF.

The genes are TRBV6-1 and TRBJ2-2; no reliable D call. The CDR3 sequence is 13 residues long. Germline V gene sequence: CDR1 MNHNS, CDR2 SASEGT. V was pared by 6 bases and J by 0 bases, with 5 bases between. The CDR3 reads CASRGANTGELFF. The CDR3 region has the DNA TGTGCCAGCAGGGGCGCGAACACCGGGGAGCTGTTTTTT.

This rearrangement joins TRBV6-5 to TRBJ2-3; D is unclear. Germline assignment: CDR1 MNHEY and CDR2 SVGAGI. The CDR3 runs to 13 residues. The ends were cut back, 2 bases at V and 2 bases at J, with 5 bases in the middle. As DNA, the CDR3 is TGTGCCAGCAGTTACGACCCCACAGATACGCAGTATTTT. Translating it yields CASSYDPTDTQYF.

The rearrangement uses TRBV6-1 and TRBJ1-2; no clear D gene. Germline CDR1 and CDR2: MNHNS and SASEGT. The V end was cut by 2 bases, the J end by 4 bases, with 14 bases between. CDR3 length equals 15 residues. CDR3 residues: CASSEQEGIVYGYTF. The CDR3 DNA sequence: TGTGCCAGCAGTGAACAGGAGGGAATCGTCTATGGCTACACCTTC.

The chain uses TRBV10-2 and TRBJ2-3; 7 bases map to TRBD2. Germline CDR1 reads WSHSY; CDR2 reads SAAADI. With V trimmed by 6 bases and J by 5 bases, 5 bases remained unmatched. CDR3 size: 13 residues. CDR3 nucleotides: TGCGCCAGCAGGATTTCTAGCGGAGATACGCAGTATTTT. Residues: CASRISSGDTQYF.

The chain recombines TRBV6-1 with TRBJ2-5; TRBD1 matches 8 bases. The J call is in doubt because the DNA end fits TRBJ2-1 better. The CDR3 extends over 16 amino acids. Looked up from germline, CDR1 is MNHNS and CDR2 is SASEGT. CDR3 DNA: TGTGCCAGCAGTACCCCTCCTGACAGGGGAAGGGGTGAGCAGTTCTTC. Its protein product is CASSTPPDRGRGEQFF.

This rearrangement joins TRBV4-1 to TRBJ2-5; D possibly matches TRBD1 or TRBD2 (5 bases each). The CDR3 consists of 18 residues. Germline V lookup: CDR1 MGHRA, CDR2 YSYEKL. V was trimmed by 0 bases and J by 2 bases, leaving 19 bases between them. The CDR3 loop is CASSQDLPDGTAQETQYF. The CDR3 nucleotides read TGCGCCAGCAGCCAAGATCTTCCCGACGGGACGGCGCAAGAGACCCAGTACTTC.

This clonotype showed up many times. V gene TRBV6-1 combines with J gene TRBJ1-5, with no clear D. The CDR3 covers 16 residues. CDR1 and CDR2 (germline): MNHNS, SASEGT. Trimming removed 3 bases at V and 4 bases at J, with 16 bases between. CDR3 in amino acids: CASSEKRQDLNQPQHF. CDR3 coding DNA: TGTGCCAGCAGTGAGAAAAGGCAGGACTTAAATCAGCCCCAGCATTTT.

The chain links TRBV27 to TRBJ2-1; possible D gene TRBD1, 6 bases. Gene TRBJ2-7 matches the end of the DNA better, so the J call may be wrong. This CDR3 spans 14 amino acids. Germline V gives CDR1 MNHEY, CDR2 SMNVEV (reference sequence). The CDR3 nucleotides are TGTGCCAGCAGTTTAGGCAGGGGTTTCTACGAGCAGTACTTC. Its translation: CASSLGRGFYEQYF.

The chain combines TRBV6-1 with TRBJ2-1; 7 bases agree with TRBD2. V was pared by 2 bases and J by 9 bases, with 13 bases of the junction left unmatched. The CDR3 has 16 amino acids. Germline CDR1 reads MNHNS; CDR2 reads SASEGT. CDR3 sequence reads: CASSEPAGVVGGEQFF. The CDR3 coding sequence is TGTGCCAGCAGTGAACCGGCGGGAGTGGTGGGGGGTGAGCAGTTCTTC.

On this clonotype: A read error may produce the germline difference seen at one junction end. This sequence joins TRBV27 and TRBJ2-7; D perhaps matches TRBD1 (5 bases). Germline loops: CDR1 MNHEY, CDR2 SMNVEV (reference sequence). This CDR3 has 15 residues. As DNA, the CDR3 is TGTGCCAGCAGTTCAAGGGGCTCTGGCTCCTACGAGCAGTATTTC. It specifies CASSSRGSGSYEQYF.

On this clonotype: Mismatch with germline at one junction end may stem from a read error. V is TRBV14 and J is TRBJ2-5, with a tentative D call TRBD2 (6 bases). The length of the CDR3 is 16 residues. The germline V gene has CDR1 SGHDN and CDR2 FVKESK. As DNA, the CDR3 is TGTGCCAGCAGCCAGGGACTGGCGGGATATCAAGAGACCCAGTATTTC. Translated, it gives CASSQGLAGYQETQYF.

V usage is TRBV27 and J usage is TRBJ2-3, with 9 bases identical to TRBD2. CDR1 and CDR2 from the germline V gene are MNHEY and SMNVEV (reference sequence). Trimming cost V 7 bases and J 2 bases; bases outside gene matches: 7. The CDR3 loop spans 15 amino acids. The CDR3 spells CASTLLAGTTDTQYF. The DNA of the CDR3 is TGTGCCAGCACATTGCTAGCGGGGACCACAGATACGCAGTATTTT.

The rearrangement links TRBV6-5 to TRBJ2-3; possible D gene TRBD1, 6 bases. CDR1 and CDR2 (germline): MNHEY, SVGAGI. The CDR3 is 15 residues long. Trimming removed 4 bases from V and 6 bases from J, with 17 bases in between. The CDR3 coding sequence is TGTGCCAGCAGTTCAGGGGCTAGGCGTTTGGATACGCAGTATTTT. Its translation is CASSSGARRLDTQYF.